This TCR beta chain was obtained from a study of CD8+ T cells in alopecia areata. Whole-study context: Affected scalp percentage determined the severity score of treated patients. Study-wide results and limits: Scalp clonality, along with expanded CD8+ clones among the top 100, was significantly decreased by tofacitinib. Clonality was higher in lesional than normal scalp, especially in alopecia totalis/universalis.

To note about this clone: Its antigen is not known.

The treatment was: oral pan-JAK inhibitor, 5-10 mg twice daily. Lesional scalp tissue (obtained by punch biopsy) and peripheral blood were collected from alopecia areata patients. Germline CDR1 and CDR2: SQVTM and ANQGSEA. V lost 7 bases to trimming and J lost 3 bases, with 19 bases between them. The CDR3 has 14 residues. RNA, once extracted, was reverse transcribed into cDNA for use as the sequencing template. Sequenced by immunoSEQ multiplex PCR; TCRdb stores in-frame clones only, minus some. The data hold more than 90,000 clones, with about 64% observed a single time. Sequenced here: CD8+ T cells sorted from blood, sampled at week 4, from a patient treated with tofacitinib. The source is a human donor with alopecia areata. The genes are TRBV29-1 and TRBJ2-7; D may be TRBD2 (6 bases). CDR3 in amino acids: CSALGAEGNYEQYF. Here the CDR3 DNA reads TGCAGCGCCCTAGGCGCGGAGGGGAACTACGAGCAGTACTTC.